What follows are 23 T cell receptor beta chains derived from one specimen sequenced in a study of blood T cell repertoires in COVID-19. The repertoire was sequenced with immunoSEQ multiplex PCR; TCRdb's copy has only in-frame clones and lacks some. Seen here are approximately 120,000 clones, roughly 90% observed once, and the top ten hold 7.5% to 8%. What was sequenced was peripheral blood. The source of these receptors is a man aged 50-59 years with acute or convalescent COVID-19.

The V gene is TRBV27, the J gene TRBJ2-3; D might be TRBD2 (6 bases). V dropped 8 bases and J dropped 1 base, with 16 bases sitting between them. In germline, CDR1 is MNHEY, CDR2 SMNVEV (reference sequence). The CDR3 is 15 residues long. The CDR3 loop reads CASSRASGRTDTQYF. In DNA, the CDR3 is TGTGCCAGCTCCCGCGCGAGCGGGCGCACAGATACGCAGTATTTT.

The chain links TRBV30 to TRBJ1-2; TRBD1 might be the D (6 bases). CDR1 is GTSNPN and CDR2 is SVGIG in the germline V gene (reference sequence). This CDR3 is 13 amino acids long. V lost 5 bases to trimming and J lost 0 bases, with 10 bases between them. CDR3 loop: CAWDRPTNYGYTF. The CDR3 region has the DNA TGTGCCTGGGACAGGCCTACTAACTATGGCTACACCTTC. Full variable domain (remainder filled in from reference TRBV30 and TRBJ1-2): SQTIHQWPATLVQPVGSPLSLECTVEGTSNPNLYWYRQAAGRGLQLLFYSVGIGQISSEVPQNLSASRPQDRQFILSSKKLLLSDSGFYLCAWDRPTNYGYTFGSGTRLTVV.

The chain couples TRBV4-3 to TRBJ1-2; 7 bases fit TRBD1. The CDR3 loop spans 13 amino acids. Unmatched junction bases numbered 2, after V lost 3 bases and J lost 4 bases. CDR1 LGHNA and CDR2 YSLEER come from the germline V gene. The CDR3: CASSQTGSYGYTF. The CDR3 coding sequence is TGCGCCAGCAGCCAGACAGGGAGCTATGGCTACACCTTC.

The chain joins TRBV29-1 to TRBJ1-3, with no clear D. Germline loops: CDR1 SQVTM, CDR2 ANQGSEA. The CDR3 totals 13 residues. Trimming left V 4 bases short and J 0 bases short, with 7 bases between. The CDR3 DNA follows: TGCAGCGTTGTCCCGAGCTCTGGAAACACCATATATTTT. Its protein product is CSVVPSSGNTIYF.

The V and J genes are TRBV2 and TRBJ1-6, with D perhaps TRBD1 (5 bases). Trimming took 7 bases from V and 14 from J, leaving 18 bases between them. This CDR3 region has 13 residues. Germline lookup yields CDR1 SNHLY and CDR2 FYNNEI. This CDR3 reads CASKFRGQATLHF. The CDR3, as DNA: TGTGCCAGCAAATTTAGGGGCCAAGCAACCCTCCACTTT. Supplemented by reference TRBV2 and TRBJ1-6, the full variable domain reads EPEVTQTPSHQVTQMGQEVILRCVPISNHLYFYWYRQILGQKVEFLVSFYNNEISEKSEIFDDQFSVERPDGSNFTLKIRSTKLEDSAMYFCASKFRGQATLHFGNGTRLTVT.

The rearrangement joins TRBV18 to TRBJ2-3; TRBD2 matches 12 bases. Trimming at V came to 5 bases and at J to 2 bases, leaving 5 bases not matched to a gene. CDR3 size: 16 residues. CDR1 and CDR2 from the germline V gene are KGHSH and LQKENI. CDR3 sequence: CASSSRLAGVTDTQYF. CDR3 sequence (DNA): TGTGCCAGCTCATCTCGACTAGCGGGGGTCACAGATACGCAGTATTTT.

The V call is TRBV3-1 (or the pseudogene TRBV3-2), the J call TRBJ2-4; tentative D call: TRBD2 (6 bases). V was pared by 0 bases and J by 0 bases, with 21 bases between. This CDR3 region has 20 residues. The germline V gene encodes CDR1 LGHDT and CDR2 YNNKEL (reference sequence). CDR3 nucleotide sequence: TGTGCCAGCAGCCAAGACCCTGACGCGGCGGGGTTGGTAGCCAAAAACATTCAGTACTTC. It specifies CASSQDPDAAGLVAKNIQYF.

The chain combines TRBV19 with TRBJ2-3; D not resolved. With 3 bases removed from V and 1 base from J, the gap between germline ends came to 8 bases. Germline CDR1 is LNHDA and CDR2 is SQIVND (reference sequence). The CDR3 length is 14 residues. The chain's CDR3 is CASSIRVGTDTQYF. CDR3 DNA sequence: TGTGCCAGTAGTATTCGGGTAGGCACAGATACGCAGTATTTT. Together with reference TRBV19 and TRBJ2-3, the CDR3 gives the full variable domain: DGGITQSPKYLFRKEGQNVTLSCEQNLNHDAMYWYRQDPGQGLRLIYYSQIVNDFQKGDIAEGYSVSREKKESFPLTVTSAQKNPTAFYLCASSIRVGTDTQYFGPGTRLTVL.

This clone was observed once. The rearrangement joins TRBV4-1 to TRBJ2-1; TRBD2 matches at 8 bases. V lost 4 bases, J lost 5 bases, and 7 bases stayed unmatched. The V gene's germline CDR1 is MGHRA and CDR2 YSYEKL. The CDR3 covers 15 residues. The DNA for the CDR3 is TGCGCCAGCAGCCGAGCCGGGACTAGGGACAATGAGCAGTTCTTC. This codes for CASSRAGTRDNEQFF.

The genes are TRBV27 and TRBJ1-2, with 9 bases identical to TRBD1. J was trimmed by 6 bases and V by 4 bases; bases with no gene match: 9. Germline assignment: CDR1 MNHEY and CDR2 SMNVEV (reference sequence). The CDR3 has 15 amino acids. This CDR3 reads CASSSEITGGHGYTF. DNA for the CDR3: TGTGCCAGCAGTTCAGAGATTACAGGGGGCCATGGCTACACCTTC.

J is TRBJ1-2 and V is TRBV19, with 7 bases matching TRBD1. CDR3 length: 17 amino acids. The V and J ends lost 3 bases and 1 base, in that order; junction bases with no gene match: 11. The V gene's germline CDR1 is LNHDA and CDR2 SQIVND (reference sequence). The CDR3, as DNA: TGTGCCAGTAGTATTGCCCCGACAGGGAAAAATAACTATGGCTACACCTTC. Protein product: CASSIAPTGKNNYGYTF.

The chain joins TRBV5-8 to TRBJ2-1; 15 bases map to TRBD2. CDR1 and CDR2 (germline): SGHTS, YDEGEE. Trimming cost V 4 bases and J 8 bases; bases outside gene matches: 7. CDR3 length: 16 residues. The CDR3 coding sequence is TGTGCCAGCAGCCGAGGACTAGCGGGAGGGTGGGATGAGCAGTTCTTC. This encodes CASSRGLAGGWDEQFF.

The V call is TRBV5-1, the J call TRBJ2-3, with 9 bases identical to TRBD2. CDR1 SGHRS and CDR2 YFSETQ come from the germline V gene. Trimming cost V 6 bases and J 5 bases; bases outside gene matches: 10. There are 15 residues in the CDR3. The CDR3 DNA follows: TGCGCCAGCAATAGCGGGAGAGGGGATGGAGATACGCAGTATTTT. Translating gives CASNSGRGDGDTQYF.

J is TRBJ1-6 and V is TRBV30, with D unresolved. Trimming shortened V by 0 bases and J by 8 bases, and 5 bases separated the two germline ends. CDR1 and CDR2 (germline): GTSNPN, SVGIG (reference sequence). The CDR3 sequence is 12 residues long. The CDR3 DNA reads TGTGCCTGGAGTGTACAATATTCACCCCTCCACTTT. Its translation is CAWSVQYSPLHF. The full variable domain, rest sourced from reference TRBV30 and TRBJ1-6, is SQTIHQWPATLVQPVGSPLSLECTVEGTSNPNLYWYRQAAGRGLQLLFYSVGIGQISSEVPQNLSASRPQDRQFILSSKKLLLSDSGFYLCAWSVQYSPLHFGNGTRLTVT.

The chain is built from TRBV2 and TRBJ1-3; possibly TRBD1 for D (6 bases). This CDR3 region has 14 residues. Trimming removed 6 bases at V and 4 bases at J, with 13 bases between. Germline V CDR1 and CDR2: SNHLY, FYNNEI. The DNA of the CDR3 is TGTGCCAGCAGCGGAACAGGGCCAGGAAACACCATATATTTT. The encoded protein is CASSGTGPGNTIYF.

The chain recombines TRBV5-6 with TRBJ1-2; D may be TRBD1 (5 bases). The V and J ends lost 0 bases and 4 bases respectively, with 10 bases between them. Germline V gene sequence: CDR1 SGHDT, CDR2 YYEEEE. This CDR3 is built from 14 residues. The CDR3 here is CASSLGSGRYGYTF. The CDR3 region has the DNA TGTGCCAGCAGCTTGGGATCAGGGCGCTATGGCTACACCTTC.

The chain joins TRBV18 to TRBJ2-5; D gene unclear. The germline V gene has CDR1 KGHSH and CDR2 LQKENI. V shed 1 base and J shed 4 bases, with 7 bases lying between them. The CDR3 totals 13 residues. CDR3 DNA sequence: TGTGCCAGCTCACCACTCGTCTCAGAGACCCAGTACTTC. This codes for CASSPLVSETQYF.

The chain couples TRBV19 to TRBJ2-7; TRBD2 matches at 13 bases. Germline loops: CDR1 LNHDA, CDR2 SQIVND (reference sequence). The length of the CDR3 is 15 residues. Trimming at V came to 4 bases and at J to 2 bases, leaving 2 bases not matched to a gene. CDR3 DNA sequence: TGTGCCAGTAGTACCGGACTAGCGGGAGCCTACGAGCAGTACTTC. It yields the protein CASSTGLAGAYEQYF.

The V call is TRBV27, the J call TRBJ1-1, with D uncertain. The CDR3 is 14 amino acids. Germline V gene sequence: CDR1 MNHEY, CDR2 SMNVEV (reference sequence). V lost 6 bases, J lost 0 bases, and 11 bases lay in between. The CDR3 loop reads CASRPLPMNTEAFF. The CDR3 bases are TGTGCCAGCAGACCACTTCCGATGAACACTGAAGCTTTCTTT.

The chain is built from TRBV2 and TRBJ1-6, with a weak D call TRBD1 (5 bases). Germline CDR1 is SNHLY and CDR2 is FYNNEI. Trimming cost V 2 bases and J 6 bases, with 14 bases left between them. The CDR3 loop spans 16 amino acids. The CDR3, as DNA: TGTGCCAGCAGTGAAAAAGGGGAGGGGCGTAATTCACCCCTCCACTTT. It encodes CASSEKGEGRNSPLHF.

The rearrangement uses TRBV25-1 and TRBJ1-1, with TRBD1 as a possible D gene (5 bases). This CDR3 is 15 amino acids long. Trimming took off 5 bases at V and 1 base at J, with 14 bases between the two ends. CDR1 is MGHDK and CDR2 is SYGVNS in the germline V gene. The CDR3 here is CASSPGRARNTEAFF. In DNA form, the CDR3 reads TGTGCCAGCAGTCCAGGGCGCGCGCGGAACACTGAAGCTTTCTTT.

This clone was recorded only once. V is TRBV7-6 and J is TRBJ2-2, with 13 bases aligning to TRBD2. CDR1 SGHVS and CDR2 FNYEAQ come from the germline V gene. The CDR3 has 18 residues. V shed 6 bases, J shed 5 bases, and the junction held 12 bases outside the gene matches. The CDR3 protein is CASRETSGRALYTGELFF. The DNA of the CDR3 is TGTGCCAGCAGAGAAACTAGCGGGAGGGCCTTATATACCGGGGAGCTGTTTTTT.

The chain joins TRBV3-1 (or the pseudogene TRBV3-2) to TRBJ2-2, with D tentatively TRBD2 (6 bases). The germline V gene has CDR1 LGHDT and CDR2 YNNKEL (reference sequence). Trimming shortened V by 1 base and J by 6 bases, and 9 bases separated the two germline ends. This CDR3 spans 14 amino acids. In nucleotides, the CDR3 is TGTGCCAGCAGCCAAGGCGGGACTTCCGGGGAGCTGTTTTTT. Protein: CASSQGGTSGELFF.